The source of this TCR beta chain is a study of blood T cell repertoires in COVID-19. As for the study in general: Whether acute or convalescent, the COVID-19 samples came from the United States, Italy and Spain. PBMCs, B-cell-depleted T cells, or T cells provided the cDNA or gDNA that made up the material.

Germline V gene sequence: CDR1 SGHRS, CDR2 YFSETQ. Trimming cost V 4 bases and J 2 bases, with 18 bases left between them. CDR3 length: 16 residues. Measured with immunoSEQ multiplex PCR; TCRdb has only the in-frame clones, and not every one. The repertoire holds about 4,600 clones, with about 88% as singletons. The TCR comes from a woman older than 75 with acute or convalescent COVID-19. The source material was peripheral blood. The chain employs TRBV5-1 and TRBJ1-2; D unresolved. In DNA form, the CDR3 reads TGCGCCAGCAGCCCCCGGTCGGGCACGGGGAACTATGGCTACACCTTC. Its translation is CASSPRSGTGNYGYTF.